The following is a T cell receptor (beta chain) sequence with its context. The clone's antigen remains unknown. It has no much larger one-base neighbor in the sample; base qualities were not kept. The cohort was made up of roughly 670 healthy bone marrow donors. All cohort members were sampled while nominally healthy, although unrecorded immune exposures were likely present. The donor was CMV seropositive and belonged to the group of about 290 seropositive cohort members. A peripheral blood sample was collected from each donor, and TCR beta sequencing was performed on peripheral blood mononuclear cells. Genomic DNA extraction from the blood cell samples was performed with the Qiagen DNeasy Blood Extraction Kit. The library was built by means of the immunoSEQ multiplex PCR assay. For the multiplex PCR, a mixture combining 60 forward primers for TCR Vbeta segments and 13 reverse primers for TCR Jbeta segments was used. A multiplex PCR assay on genomic DNA amplified the CDR3 region of rearranged TCR beta genes. On the Illumina HiSeq System, the amplified TCR beta libraries were sequenced as 87-base-pair reads. The source study handled its data this way. A later analysis counted about 80 million unique TCR beta chains across the 700 or so repertoires, and about 10 million of these chains were shared by at least two donors. Raw reads were error-corrected and collapsed into unique sequences by a nearest-neighbor algorithm in which closely related sequences were merged to remove PCR and sequencing errors. CDR3 sequences were aligned to IMGT reference sequences to assign V, D and J gene segments. For a sequence to be retained, a match of at least six nucleotides to both a V gene segment and a J gene segment was required. Rearrangements were called productive when the CDR3 lacked stop codons and stayed in frame with V and J; all others were non-productive. Following IMGT convention, CDR3 was defined as the stretch from the second conserved V-encoded cysteine up to the conserved J-encoded phenylalanine. The earlier analysis of 587 of the donors excluded any sequence lacking an unambiguous match to a single V gene segment. An earlier analysis of a few hundred of the donors called V segments functional above 56.7% productive rearrangements and segregating when the between-donor standard deviation exceeded 5%. A statistical classification framework was developed to diagnose cytomegalovirus status using the catalog of TCR beta chain sequences. V and J gene assignment, in a later analysis, came from comparing TCR nucleotide sequences with IMGT/GENE-DB human TR gene sequences. A later analysis assigned CDR3 sequences and most-parsimonious VDJ recombination scenarios with the TCRdist pipeline. A later analysis defined each TCR beta chain by its CDR3 amino acid sequence plus V-gene family, and excluded reads lacking a unique V-gene family. To address suspected cross-contamination and a sequencing artifact, a later analysis removed a few hundred highly shared, low-generation-probability nucleotide sequences. For each public chain, a later analysis derived a clonal expansion index from normalized ranks of inferred template counts within each repertoire. Generation probabilities in a later analysis came from a VDJ recombination model fitted to out-of-frame rearrangements, and those results were checked against IGoR. In a later analysis, TCR-TCR, TCR-HLA and TCR-CMV co-occurrence was scored with hypergeometric tests, and a repertoire-size bias correction was applied to TCR pairs. A later analysis estimated false discovery rates by permuting HLA or CMV assignments 20 times. A later analysis grouped co-occurring TCRs with DBSCAN, adding TCRdist sequence similarity when clustering within HLA-allele-positive subsets. Repertoires with fewer than 30,000 or more than 120,000 public chains were left out of co-occurrence clustering, as were about five repertoires with anomalous nucleotide sharing. TCRdb re-hosts the immuneACCESS table, in-frame sequences only. Its copies lack some clones; in the studies checked, an unresolved V gene accounts for under half of them, and the cause for the rest is not known. For V, J and clone size, that table is used; D and trimming come from the DNA. For this sample there are about 160,000 clones; over 65% appear just once. 6% to 7.5% of the sample is taken by the ten largest.

The CDR1 and CDR2 encoded by the germline V gene (reference sequence) are SEHNR and FQNEAQ. The CDR3, cysteine through phenylalanine, is 13 amino acids long. The entry retains the CDR3 DNA only, 39 bases that are in frame from base 1. The junction shows trimming of 7 bases on V and 6 bases on J, plus 14 bases between the germline ends. This sample was included in a study of cytomegalovirus exposure and HLA in healthy donors (dated by TCRdb to between 2016 and 2019). Looking at the study overall: According to an earlier analysis of 587 of the donors, 150 million to 200 million T cells yielded roughly 110 million unique TCR beta sequences and approximately 300 Gb of sequence data. Among the roughly 410 genotyped donors, about 85% belonged to the genetic ancestry cluster associated with self-reported Caucasian donors. The study used immunosequencing to profile the T cell repertoires of 666 subjects and linked those repertoires to cytomegalovirus serostatus. All discovery cohort repertoires had been generated using a single sequencing platform. The aim of the study was to test whether cataloging public T cell receptors could identify signatures of past pathogen exposure. A later genetic analysis took genome-wide SNP genotypes for about three fifths of the 666 donors and used that subset as a discovery cohort. In a later analysis, previously published TCR beta repertoires from fewer than 750 donors were re-analyzed and high-resolution HLA genotyping was added so that TCR occurrence patterns could be studied. On average, about 200,000 unique TCR beta nucleotide sequences were sequenced per donor among a few hundred genotyped donors of the cohort, with about 19% of those sequences being non-productive. About 300 gigabases of sequencing data and roughly 81 million unique TCR sequences made up an early release that covered nearly 650 HLA-typed donors. Alongside the repertoire data, information on donor age, sex, ethnicity and CMV serostatus was compiled. Several DR-DQ haplotypes were handled as single units for association and clustering because linkage in the cohort was strong. Along with the roughly 610-subject first cohort, a separate validation cohort of around 120 different subjects was used. Rather than using new phenotypic data, the later analysis identified candidate immune exposures from TCR beta sequences and from how often those sequences occurred across donors. The number of donors typed differed by locus, with about 629-630 for A, B, C, DRB1 and DQB1, roughly 520 for DQA1, over 600 for DPA1, and over 400 for DPB1. In an earlier analysis of several hundred of the donors, high-throughput TCR beta sequencing was used to judge whether each TCR beta V gene segment behaved as functional or pseudogenic. Both class I and class II loci were covered by HLA typing, at four-digit resolution. High-throughput TCR immunosequencing, statistical association of individual TCRs with disease status, and machine learning were combined to predict cytomegalovirus infection status. General findings and caveats noted by the study authors: The only immune exposure information available for the cohort was CMV serostatus. A cluster of highly shared sequence variants was judged likely to represent a technical artifact of the sequencing pipeline. According to a later analysis, TCR association rates differed among HLA loci, with DRB1 alleles showing the most associated TCRs and HLA-C alleles showing the fewest. In a later analysis, several top co-occurrence clusters were reported to appear linked to parvovirus B19, influenza, CMV and Epstein-Barr virus. A further reported finding was that TCR beta sequences accurately predicted the HLA-A and HLA-B alleles for most subjects in the first cohort. HLA typing was unavailable for some donors at each locus, so association tests used only the typed subset. Compared with equally common non-associated chains, HLA-associated TCR beta chains in a later analysis were more clonally expanded and had lower generation probabilities. Three of the identified cytomegalovirus-associated TCR beta chains were confirmed in vitro to be specific for cytomegalovirus antigens. The authors suggested that the approach could potentially be generalized to other disease states and immunological phenotypes. Sequencing depth was assumed to be roughly uniform across donors in the presence/absence analyses, though that assumption may not hold. In a later genetic analysis, a missense DCLRE1C variant was associated with V-gene and J-gene trimming of TCR beta chains, and the association was replicated in an independent cohort. Across donors, most TCR sequences were observed very rarely, whereas some public TCRs were present in many individuals. A later analysis associated around 16,000 TCR beta sequences with specific HLA alleles at a false discovery rate of 0.05. In an earlier analysis of over 550 of the donors, most TCR beta V segments were observed in productive rearrangements about 87% or about 30% of the time, broadly matching IMGT annotations. Linkage disequilibrium might explain the correlated functional status among segregating V segments, but an unknown experimental factor could not be ruled out. In both the original and validation cohorts, the classifier was reported to diagnose cytomegalovirus status with high specificity and sensitivity. The 87-base-pair reads could not distinguish some IMGT-functional V segments, including TRBV6-2 and TRBV6-3, so those segments were excluded. In a later genetic analysis, fewer N-insertions in productive TCRs were reported among donors in an Asian-associated ancestry cluster than the roughly 700-donor mean. In a later analysis, most CMV-associated TCR beta chains were found to appear HLA-restricted, with HLA associations seemingly driven largely by CMV exposure. The cohort was sequenced for TCR beta chains only, and without alpha or paired-chain data the features that could be detected were limited. The earlier analysis of fewer than 750 of the donors excluded fewer than 20 rarely observed V segments, including chromosome 9 orphons, because counts were too low. The study gave a list of around 170 TCR beta chains associated with cytomegalovirus. When HLA alleles, especially DR and DQ, strongly co-occurred, attributing TCR associations to individual alleles was difficult.

Sequencing input: PBMCs. The rearrangement combines TRBV7-9 with TRBJ2-3; the D gene identity is not certain. The clonotype comes from a man between 40 and 49 years old in good health and CMV-seropositive. The CDR3 reads as follows: CASNLAAPDTQYF. The nucleotides are TGTGCCAGCAACCTGGCGGCCCCGGATACGCAGTATTTT.